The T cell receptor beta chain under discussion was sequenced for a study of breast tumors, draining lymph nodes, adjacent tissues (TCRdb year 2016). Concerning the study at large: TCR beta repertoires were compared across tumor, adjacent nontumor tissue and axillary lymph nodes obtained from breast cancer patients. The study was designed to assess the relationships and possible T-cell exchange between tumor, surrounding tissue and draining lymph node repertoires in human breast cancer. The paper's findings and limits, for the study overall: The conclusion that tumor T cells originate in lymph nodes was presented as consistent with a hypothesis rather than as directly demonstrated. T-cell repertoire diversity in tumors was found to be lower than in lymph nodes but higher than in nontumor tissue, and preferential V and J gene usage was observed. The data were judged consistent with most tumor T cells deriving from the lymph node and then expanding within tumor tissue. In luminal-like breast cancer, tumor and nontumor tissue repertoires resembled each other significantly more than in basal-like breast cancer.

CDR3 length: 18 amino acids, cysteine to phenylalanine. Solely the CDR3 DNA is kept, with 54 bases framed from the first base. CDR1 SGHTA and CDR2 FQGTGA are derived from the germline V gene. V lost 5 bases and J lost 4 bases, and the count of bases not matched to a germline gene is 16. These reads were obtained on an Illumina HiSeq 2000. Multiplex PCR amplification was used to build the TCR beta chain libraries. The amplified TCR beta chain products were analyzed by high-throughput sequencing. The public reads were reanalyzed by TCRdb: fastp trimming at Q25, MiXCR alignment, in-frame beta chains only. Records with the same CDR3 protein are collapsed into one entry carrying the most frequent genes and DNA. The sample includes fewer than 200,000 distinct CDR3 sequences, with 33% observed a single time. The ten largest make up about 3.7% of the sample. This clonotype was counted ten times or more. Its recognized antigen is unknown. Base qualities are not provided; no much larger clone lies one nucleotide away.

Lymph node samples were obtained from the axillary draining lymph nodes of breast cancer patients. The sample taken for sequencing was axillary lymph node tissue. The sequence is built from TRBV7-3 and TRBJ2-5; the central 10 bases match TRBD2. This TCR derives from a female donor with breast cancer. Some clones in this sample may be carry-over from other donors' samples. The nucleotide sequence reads TGTGCCAGCAGCCCAGGGGTTAGCGGGGGGCGGAATCCAGAGACCCAGTACTTC. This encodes CASSPGVSGGRNPETQYF. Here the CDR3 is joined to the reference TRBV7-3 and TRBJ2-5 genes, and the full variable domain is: GAGVSQTPSNKVTEKGKYVELRCDPISGHTALYWYRQSLGQGPEFLIYFQGTGAADDSGLPNDRFFAVRPEGSVSTLKIQRTERGDSAVYLCASSPGVSGGRNPETQYFGPGTRLLVL.